Presented here are 24 T cell receptor beta chains from one specimen sequenced in a study of T cell repertoires in cytomegalovirus infection. Their cognate antigens are unknown. TCRdb itself ran the reads through MiXCR, one entry per CDR3 protein. The sample lists about 480,000 distinct CDR3 sequences, 30% to 40% seen once, with 17% in the top ten. Source: cultured PBMCs, taken from culture after CMV antigen stimulation. These receptors originate from a human donor in good health (CMV status not recorded). Some clones in this sample may be carry-over from other donors' samples.

This clonotype was detected a few times. V and J are TRBV19 and TRBJ2-3, with 7 bases identical to TRBD2. The CDR3 consists of 15 residues. J lost 2 bases, V lost 7 bases, and 9 bases had no gene match. Germline V lookup: CDR1 LNHDA, CDR2 SQIVND (reference sequence). For the CDR3, the DNA is TGTGCCAGTAAAGGTTGGACTAGTAACACAGATACGCAGTATTTT. Translating gives CASKGWTSNTDTQYF.

The chain couples TRBV19 to TRBJ2-1, with 9 bases matching TRBD2. Germline values: CDR1 LNHDA, CDR2 SQIVND (reference sequence). CDR3 length: 18 amino acids. J lost 3 bases, V lost 6 bases, and 15 bases had no gene match. The CDR3 bases are TGTGCCAGTAGCACCACAGGGTTCGCGGGAGGGAACTACAATGAGCAGTTCTTC. Translating it yields CASSTTGFAGGNYNEQFF.

The CDR3 nucleotides read TGTGCCAGCAGCTCCACAATGACGCGGCTCGATGAGCAGTTCTTC. Translation: CASSSTMTRLDEQFF. The gene calls are TRBV7-9 and TRBJ2-1; no reliable D call. From germline, CDR1 is SEHNR and CDR2 FQNEAQ (reference sequence). Deletions cut 4 bases from V and 8 bases from J, with 18 bases between. This CDR3 has 15 residues.

This chain connects TRBV14 to TRBJ1-5, with D uncertain. The ends were cut back, 4 bases at V and 4 bases at J, with 8 bases in the middle. Germline V CDR1 and CDR2: SGHDN, FVKESK. The length of the CDR3 is 13 residues. Here the CDR3 reads CASSPSHNQPQHF. The CDR3 DNA is TGTGCCAGCAGCCCGTCGCATAATCAGCCCCAGCATTTT.

This clonotype occurred a few times. The chain couples TRBV6-2 or TRBV6-3 to TRBJ1-5; a weak D match, TRBD1 (5 bases). Looked up from germline, CDR1 is MNHEY and CDR2 is SVGEGT. The CDR3 runs 15 residues. The V gene lost 2 bases and the J gene lost 4 bases, with 12 bases spanning the gap. The CDR3 nucleotides read TGTGCCAGCAGTTACCGGGGTCGGGGGAATCAGCCCCAGCATTTT. Its protein product is CASSYRGRGNQPQHF.

In its sample, this clonotype was seen a few times. J is TRBJ2-7 and V is TRBV4-2; the match to TRBD2 covers 9 bases. The CDR3 runs to 19 residues. The V gene end was trimmed by 4 bases and the J gene end by 4 bases; junction bases not matched to a gene: 20. Germline loops: CDR1 LGHNA, CDR2 YNFKEQ. The CDR3 DNA follows: TGTGCCAGCAGCCCACAACACGGGATAGCGGGAGTCGGTTCTTACGAGCAGTACTTC. Translated, it gives CASSPQHGIAGVGSYEQYF.

This clonotype has a count of ten or more. J is TRBJ2-1 and V is TRBV7-2; 13 bases agree with TRBD2. This CDR3 has 20 residues. The J segment lost 3 bases and the V segment lost 5 bases, leaving 16 bases of the junction unmatched. CDR1 and CDR2 (germline): SGHTA, FQGNSA. The chain's CDR3 is CASSLRLQTSGRSNYNEQFF. The CDR3 DNA sequence: TGTGCCAGCAGCCTCCGCCTTCAGACTAGCGGGAGGAGTAACTACAATGAGCAGTTCTTC.

The gene calls are TRBV6-6 and TRBJ2-1; D is unresolved. Trimming removed 2 bases at V and 4 bases at J, with 9 bases between. Germline V gene sequence: CDR1 MNHNY, CDR2 SVGAGI (reference sequence). The CDR3 loop spans 14 amino acids. CDR3 in DNA: TGTGCCAGCAGTTACGGAGATAGGTACAATGAGCAGTTCTTC. This codes for CASSYGDRYNEQFF.

At least ten counts were recorded for this clonotype. The chain uses TRBV7-2 and TRBJ2-2, with 10 positions matching TRBD1. CDR1 is SGHTA and CDR2 is FQGNSA in the germline V gene. This CDR3 is built from 18 residues. V trimming: 5 bases; J trimming: 0 bases; junction bases outside the gene matches: 9. The CDR3 protein is CASSDAGTGASNTGELFF. The CDR3 bases are TGTGCCAGCAGCGACGCCGGGACAGGGGCCTCGAACACCGGGGAGCTGTTTTTT.

The rearrangement uses TRBV7-4 and TRBJ2-3, with a tentative D call TRBD1 (5 bases). Germline V CDR1 and CDR2: SGHVT, SQSDAQ. V dropped 6 bases and J dropped 1 base, with 20 bases sitting between them. This CDR3 region has 17 residues. In nucleotides, the CDR3 is TGTGCCAGCAGAGCCGACAGAGGTCTATTTGGCACAGATACGCAGTATTTT. This codes for CASRADRGLFGTDTQYF.

This chain joins TRBV7-6 and TRBJ2-3; D not certain. Germline V gives CDR1 SGHVS, CDR2 FNYEAQ. The CDR3 consists of 14 residues. V lost 5 bases and J 4 bases, leaving 13 bases between the germline ends. CDR3 in amino acids: CASSKDPSADTQYF. CDR3 coding DNA: TGTGCCAGCAGCAAAGACCCTAGTGCAGATACGCAGTATTTT.

This chain links TRBV2 with TRBJ2-5; 13 positions agree with TRBD2. In germline, CDR1 is SNHLY, CDR2 FYNNEI. CDR3 length: 14 residues. V trimming: 6 bases; J trimming: 4 bases; junction bases outside the gene matches: 2. CDR3 sequence: CASSGLAGVETQYF. The CDR3 region has the DNA TGTGCCAGCAGCGGACTAGCGGGAGTAGAGACCCAGTACTTC.

This clonotype was observed a handful of times. This chain uses TRBV7-2 with TRBJ2-7, with TRBD2 as a possible D gene (6 bases). The germline V gene encodes CDR1 SGHTA and CDR2 FQGNSA. Trimming removed 1 base at V and 2 bases at J, with 15 bases between. The CDR3 covers 16 residues. CDR3 sequence: CASSLVGSGLTYEQYF. CDR3 DNA sequence: TGTGCCAGCAGCTTAGTAGGATCGGGACTGACCTACGAGCAGTACTTC.

The chain has TRBV12-3 or TRBV12-4 and TRBJ2-2; no clear D. With 6 bases removed from V and 1 base from J, the gap between germline ends came to 9 bases. This CDR3 contains 14 residues. CDR3 loop: CASRRLMNTGELFF. CDR3 nucleotide sequence: TGTGCCAGCAGGAGACTGATGAACACCGGGGAGCTGTTTTTT.

The chain recombines TRBV11-1 with TRBJ2-1; unclear D gene. The CDR3 is 15 amino acids. Between the trimmed V and J ends, which lost 7 bases and 0 bases, there was a span of 13 bases. From germline, CDR1 is SGHAT and CDR2 FQDESV (reference sequence). The CDR3 reads CASTELPPSYNEQFF. The CDR3 nucleotides read TGTGCCAGCACCGAACTACCTCCCTCCTACAATGAGCAGTTCTTC.

This clonotype turned up a few times. The chain joins TRBV7-3 to TRBJ2-5; D is uncertain. Germline V lookup: CDR1 SGHTA, CDR2 FQGTGA. This CDR3 spans 13 amino acids. V lost 5 bases to trimming and J lost 5 bases, with 12 bases between them. The DNA of the CDR3 is TGTGCCAGCAGCCCGGCCGCCAGGGAGACCCAGTACTTC. This translates into CASSPAARETQYF.

The chain carries TRBV7-6 and TRBJ1-1; D perhaps matches TRBD1 (5 bases). The V gene lost 4 bases and the J gene lost 6 bases, with 12 bases spanning the gap. The CDR3 runs 13 residues. Germline-derived CDR1 and CDR2 are SGHVS and FNYEAQ. The CDR3 DNA follows: TGTGCCAGCAGCTGGCAGGGAAGCGCTGAAGCTTTCTTT. The encoded protein is CASSWQGSAEAFF.

The V and J genes are TRBV7-7 and TRBJ2-7, with 11 positions matching TRBD1. Germline V lookup: CDR1 SSHAT, CDR2 FNYEAQ (reference sequence). J was trimmed by 6 bases and V by 5 bases; bases with no gene match: 6. CDR3 length equals 14 residues. CDR3 coding DNA: TGTGCCAGCAGCCCCGGGACAGGGGGAGGCGAGCAGTACTTC. Translated, it gives CASSPGTGGGEQYF.

This chain connects TRBV12-3 or TRBV12-4 to TRBJ1-4, with TRBD1 matching over 9 bases. Losses at the gene ends were 3 bases for V and 13 bases for J; bases not matched to a gene: 6. The CDR3 spans 13 residues. The DNA of the CDR3 is TGTGCCAGCAGTTTCGAGGACAGGGGAAGACTGTTTTTT. Protein: CASSFEDRGRLFF.

The V gene is TRBV7-7, the J gene TRBJ2-7; D is tentatively TRBD1 or TRBD2 (5 bases each). The germline V gene has CDR1 SSHAT and CDR2 FNYEAQ (reference sequence). The CDR3 length is 14 residues. The V gene lost 5 bases and the J gene lost 2 bases, with 13 bases spanning the gap. CDR3 bases: TGTGCCAGCAGCCCGGGGACGGTCCCCTACGAGCAGTACTTC. Amino acid sequence: CASSPGTVPYEQYF.

The V and J genes are TRBV27 and TRBJ2-2; D gene uncertain. This CDR3 is built from 13 residues. V was clipped by 5 bases and J by 5 bases, with 9 bases between them. The germline V gene has CDR1 MNHEY and CDR2 SMNVEV (reference sequence). In nucleotides, the CDR3 is TGTGCCAGCAGTAGGCAGCAGACCGGGGAGCTGTTTTTT. It is translated as CASSRQQTGELFF.

In its sample, this clonotype was seen a few times. This could be a read error, since a much larger clone is one nucleotide away. The gene calls are TRBV7-2 and TRBJ2-3; 11 nucleotides match TRBD2. CDR3 length: 17 amino acids. The germline CDR1 and CDR2 sequences are SGHTA and FQGNSA. CDR3 region: CAISKFGLAGSTDTQYF. In DNA form, the CDR3 reads TGTGCCATCAGCAAGTTTGGACTAGCGGGTAGCACAGATACGCAGTATTTT.

The chain joins TRBV15 to TRBJ2-5, with D uncertain. The germline gives CDR1 LNHNV, CDR2 YYDKDF (reference sequence). Trimming took off 0 bases at V and 0 bases at J, with 8 bases between the two ends. This CDR3 spans 15 amino acids. In DNA form, the CDR3 reads TGTGCCACCAGCAGAGACCCACGGTACCAAGAGACCCAGTACTTC. Its protein is CATSRDPRYQETQYF.

The J gene is TRBJ2-5, the V gene TRBV5-1, with a possible D match to TRBD1 (7 bases). The V and J ends lost 4 bases and 5 bases respectively, with 18 bases between them. Germline V gene sequence: CDR1 SGHRS, CDR2 YFSETQ. The CDR3 consists of 15 residues. In DNA, the CDR3 is TGCGCCAGCAGCCGGTCGACAGGGAGGAGGGAGACCCAGTACTTC. Amino acids: CASSRSTGRRETQYF.